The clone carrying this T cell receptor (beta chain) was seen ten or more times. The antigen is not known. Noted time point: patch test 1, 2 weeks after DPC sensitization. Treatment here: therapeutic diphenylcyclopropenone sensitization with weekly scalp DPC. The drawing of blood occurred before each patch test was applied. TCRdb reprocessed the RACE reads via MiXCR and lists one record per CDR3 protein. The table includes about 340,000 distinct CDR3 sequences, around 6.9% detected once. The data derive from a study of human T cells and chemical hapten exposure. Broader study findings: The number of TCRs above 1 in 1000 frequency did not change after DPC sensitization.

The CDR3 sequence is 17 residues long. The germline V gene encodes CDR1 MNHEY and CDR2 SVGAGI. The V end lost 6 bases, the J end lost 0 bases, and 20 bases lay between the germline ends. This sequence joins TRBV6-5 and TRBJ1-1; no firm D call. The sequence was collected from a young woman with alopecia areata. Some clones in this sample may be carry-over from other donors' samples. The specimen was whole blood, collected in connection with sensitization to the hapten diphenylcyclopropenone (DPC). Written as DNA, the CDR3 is TGTGCCAGCAGCCGACTACGGACTGGAAGAATGAACACTGAAGCTTTCTTT. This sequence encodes CASSRLRTGRMNTEAFF.